This paragraph reports one T cell receptor (beta chain). TCRdb called the 5' RACE reads again in MiXCR, with one record for every CDR3 protein. The table records fewer than 700,000 distinct CDR3 sequences, approximately 19% of them present only once. Germline assignment: CDR1 MNHEY and CDR2 SVGEGT. This CDR3 contains 12 residues. V was trimmed by 6 bases and J by 4 bases, leaving 8 bases between them. The data derive from a study of T-cell memory formation after mild COVID-19. The chain employs TRBV6-2 or TRBV6-3 and TRBJ2-3; D is undetermined. The origin of this receptor is an adult woman who had mild COVID-19 (a few samples of this study predate the infection). Cell type and time point are not known. The sequencing sample was made of PBMCs or a T cell subset sorted from them (not recorded which). DNA of the CDR3: TGTGCCAGCAGCCGTTACCCAGATACGCAGTATTTT. This gives the protein CASSRYPDTQYF.